The clone carrying this TCR beta chain was seen more than once but under ten times. Its antigen is as yet unknown. By quantitative 5'-RACE with molecular barcodes, the TCR beta libraries were made. One entry per CDR3 protein results from TCRdb running MiXCR on the 5' RACE reads. The table has under 250,000 distinct CDR3 sequences, approximately 30% seen once. The entry originates in a study of CD8 T cells in ankylosing spondylitis. Study results and limitations: There was a TCR beta motif, made of several highly homologous variants, that appeared characteristic of ankylosing spondylitis blood. Disease-linked clones reportedly showed significant enrichment in matched ankylosing spondylitis synovial fluid. CD8+ disease-linked clones were present at relatively low frequencies in blood.

This TCR derives from a male donor with ankylosing spondylitis or in good health (not recorded which). The sequenced sample consisted of blood, either unsorted or a sorted T cell fraction (not recorded which).

In nucleotides, the CDR3 is TGCAGTGCTAGATTGACAGGGAGAGGCAATCAGCCCCAGCATTTT. Its translation: CSARLTGRGNQPQHF. V and J are TRBV20-1 and TRBJ1-5; TRBD1 aligns across 7 bases. J gave up 2 bases and V 2 bases, and 6 bases lay outside the gene matches. The CDR3 runs 15 residues. CDR1 DFQATT and CDR2 SNEGSKA come from the germline V gene (reference sequence).